This passage covers 16 T cell receptor beta chains from one sample sequenced in a study of blood T cell repertoires in COVID-19. The protocol was immunoSEQ multiplex PCR, while the TCRdb copy is restricted to in-frame clones and leaves out a portion. The sample lists 210,000 or so clones; approximately 80% were seen once. Sequenced material: PBMCs or T cells enriched from blood (not recorded which). The source of these receptors is a woman between 50 and 59 years old with acute COVID-19.

This chain uses TRBV9 with TRBJ1-1; 8 nucleotides match TRBD1. The CDR3 loop spans 12 amino acids. The V gene end was trimmed by 4 bases and the J gene end by 8 bases; junction bases not matched to a gene: 4. The germline CDR1 and CDR2 sequences are SGDLS and YYNGEE. CDR3 nucleotides: TGTGCCAGCAGCTCTTGGACAGGGGAAGCTTTCTTT. It is translated as CASSSWTGEAFF.

This chain uses TRBV28 with TRBJ1-5; 10 bases are a match to TRBD1. V dropped 3 bases and J dropped 6; count of bases not matched to a gene: 5. CDR3 length: 15 residues. From germline, CDR1 is MDHEN and CDR2 SYDVKM. This CDR3 is CASSFGDRGGQPQHF. The CDR3 DNA follows: TGTGCCAGCAGTTTCGGGGACAGGGGCGGTCAGCCCCAGCATTTT.

The rearrangement links TRBV4-3 to TRBJ2-2, with 9 bases fitting TRBD1. CDR1 is LGHNA, CDR2 YSLEER, per germline. The V and J ends lost 1 base and 5 bases, in that order; junction bases with no gene match: 2. This CDR3 comprises 15 residues. Here the CDR3 DNA reads TGCGCCAGCAGCCAAGGCGACAGGGGGACCGGGGAGCTGTTTTTT. This gives the protein CASSQGDRGTGELFF.

The J gene is TRBJ2-3, the V gene TRBV11-2; TRBD2 matches 10 bases. The CDR3 is 16 residues long. Unmatched junction bases numbered 5, after V lost 3 bases and J lost 2 bases. Germline V gene sequence: CDR1 SGHAT, CDR2 FQNNGV. The CDR3 DNA sequence: TGTGCCAGCAGCTTGGGGCTAGCGGGAGTCACAGATACGCAGTATTTT. This sequence encodes CASSLGLAGVTDTQYF.

This clone was seen a few times. Other nucleotide sequences from this sample produce the same CDR3. This chain uses TRBV19 with TRBJ2-1; 9 nucleotides agree with TRBD2. The germline V gene encodes CDR1 LNHDA and CDR2 SQIVND (reference sequence). Trimming cost V 7 bases and J 4 bases; bases outside gene matches: 8. This CDR3 contains 15 residues. The CDR3 sequence: CASKASGVLYNEQFF. In DNA form, the CDR3 reads TGTGCCAGTAAAGCTAGCGGGGTCTTATACAATGAGCAGTTCTTC.

This clone was detected only a few times. The chain couples TRBV5-1 to TRBJ2-2; 7 bases line up with TRBD2. The V gene end was trimmed by 7 bases and the J gene end by 2 bases; junction bases not matched to a gene: 8. This CDR3 has 15 amino acids. Germline assignment: CDR1 SGHRS and CDR2 YFSETQ. The DNA for the CDR3 is TGCGCCAGCCGCGGACTAGTTACTAACACCGGGGAGCTGTTTTTT. It codes for CASRGLVTNTGELFF. Full variable domain (outside the CDR3, taken from reference TRBV5-1 and TRBJ2-2): KAGVTQTPRYLIKTRGQQVTLSCSPISGHRSVSWYQQTPGQGLQFLFEYFSETQRNKGNFPGRFSGRQFSNSRSEMNVSTLELGDSALYLCASRGLVTNTGELFFGEGSRLTVL.

The CDR3 coding sequence is TGTGCCACCAGCAAGGAGGGGATTATGAACACTGAAGCTTTCTTT. This codes for CATSKEGIMNTEAFF. V usage is TRBV15 and J usage is TRBJ1-1, with D possibly being TRBD1 (5 bases). CDR1 and CDR2 from the germline V gene are LNHNV and YYDKDF (reference sequence). The CDR3 spans 15 residues. V was cut by 4 bases and J by 0 bases, with 12 bases left in between.

The V gene is TRBV3-1 (or the pseudogene TRBV3-2), the J gene TRBJ2-1, with 8 bases fitting TRBD1. Germline trimming cut 1 base from V and 6 bases from J; bases unmatched to any gene: 2. The CDR3 has 14 amino acids. From germline, CDR1 is LGHDT and CDR2 YNNKEL (reference sequence). This chain's CDR3 is CASSQAGTGNEQFF. The CDR3 DNA reads as TGTGCCAGCAGCCAAGCCGGGACAGGCAATGAGCAGTTCTTC.

This chain links TRBV6-5 with TRBJ2-2; 8 positions match TRBD1. Germline CDR1 and CDR2: MNHEY and SVGAGI. Trimming took 6 bases from V and 3 from J; bases not matched to a gene: 6. The CDR3 is 15 residues long. The CDR3 here is CASRVEQGDTGELFF. In DNA form, the CDR3 reads TGTGCCAGCAGGGTCGAACAGGGGGACACCGGGGAGCTGTTTTTT.

The V and J genes are TRBV11-1 and TRBJ2-2; maybe TRBD1 (7 bases). Trimming removed 1 base at V and 5 bases at J, with 11 bases between. Germline CDR1 is SGHAT and CDR2 is FQDESV (reference sequence). CDR3 length: 15 residues. As DNA, the CDR3 is TGTGCCAGCAGCTTAGTGGAGGGGGCGACCGGGGAGCTGTTTTTT. Translation gives CASSLVEGATGELFF.

CDR3 in amino acids: CATSSLTGQGERKQYF. CDR3 DNA sequence: TGTGCCACCAGCAGCCTTACGGGACAGGGGGAACGCAAGCAGTACTTC. The chain recombines TRBV15 with TRBJ2-7, with TRBD1 matching over 11 bases. Germline loops: CDR1 LNHNV, CDR2 YYDKDF (reference sequence). The CDR3 runs 16 residues. Trimming removed 3 bases from V and 8 bases from J; junction bases left unmatched: 12.

This rearrangement joins TRBV7-2 to TRBJ2-1; possible D gene TRBD2, 5 bases. This CDR3 is 14 amino acids long. The ends were cut back, 0 bases at V and 8 bases at J, with 11 bases in the middle. The germline CDR1 and CDR2 sequences are SGHTA and FQGNSA. The CDR3 spells CASSLATSRDEQFF. The CDR3 bases are TGTGCCAGCAGCTTAGCAACTAGTCGTGATGAGCAGTTCTTC.

This sequence joins TRBV6-1 and TRBJ2-5; 10 bases are shared with TRBD2. Germline values: CDR1 MNHNS, CDR2 SASEGT. There are 16 residues in the CDR3. V lost 4 bases and J lost 2; bases outside the gene matches: 7. The CDR3 loop is CASSGLAGVGQETQYF. The CDR3 DNA is TGTGCCAGCAGTGGGCTAGCGGGAGTCGGGCAAGAGACCCAGTACTTC.

This clone was counted a few times. The rearrangement joins TRBV25-1 to TRBJ1-5; TRBD1 matches 8 bases. Germline assignment: CDR1 MGHDK and CDR2 SYGVNS. The V and J ends lost 2 bases and 9 bases, in that order; junction bases with no gene match: 6. CDR3 length: 14 residues. CDR3 bases: TGTGCCAGCAGTGAACTAACAGGGGGAGGGCCCCAGCATTTT. Translated, it gives CASSELTGGGPQHF.

This clone was recorded only once. This chain's CDR3 is CASSSYRDSYEQYF. DNA of the CDR3: TGCGCCAGCAGCTCCTACAGGGACTCCTACGAGCAGTACTTC. The rearrangement uses TRBV5-1 and TRBJ2-7; D perhaps matches TRBD1 (6 bases). This CDR3 contains 14 residues. Germline values: CDR1 SGHRS, CDR2 YFSETQ. Trimming took 3 bases from V and 0 from J, leaving 10 bases between them.

CDR3 residues: CASSQPTRGGGDTEAFF. The DNA for the CDR3 is TGCGCCAGCAGCCAGCCGACACGCGGGGGAGGCGACACTGAAGCTTTCTTT. The gene calls are TRBV4-1 and TRBJ1-1, with D possibly matching TRBD1 (5 bases). Trimming pared 3 bases from V and 3 bases from J, leaving 20 bases between. The germline CDR1 and CDR2 sequences are MGHRA and YSYEKL. CDR3 length equals 17 residues.